The sequence of this T cell receptor (beta chain) was determined in a study of blood T cells in healthy people across ages (dated by TCRdb to the mid-2010s). Some background on the complete study: In model experiments, roughly one uniquely barcoded TCR beta cDNA molecule per two T cells was captured by template switching. To avoid experimental bias, donors of different ages were randomly spread across the sequencing lanes. The donors were divided into four age groups: young (average approximately 17 years), middle-aged (about 39), aged (about 62) and long-lived (approximately 74). The study measured age-related changes in TCR beta repertoire diversity using deep sequencing normalized with unique cDNA molecular identifiers. Using the same blood draw, the study looked at two additional independent replicas of 1 million unique cDNA reads for two donors, one aged 18 to 30 and the other aged 80 or older. Results and caveats for the whole study, not just this receptor: There was a strong correlation between observed TCR beta diversity and the percentage of naive T cells measured by flow cytometry. Estimates of total diversity based on one million sequenced T cells were considered lower bounds and underestimates. As age increased, observed TCR beta diversity per million T cells dropped in a roughly linear way, and a significant reduction was already evident by age around 41. Compared with the aged group, more naive CD4+ T cells, fewer expanded clones and increased TCR diversity were shown by the long-lived group, suggesting age selection. The CMV infection status of donors was not known, potentially confounding age-related changes in expanded clonotypes. Bulk unsorted PBMC profiling prevented conclusive comparison of naive and antigen-experienced compartments.

To prepare the library, 5' RACE was applied. Sequencing instrument: Illumina HiSeq 2500. The second PCR ran for about 7 to 11 cycles and used a J-beta primer mix along with a sample-barcoded 5' primer. Each TCR beta cDNA molecule received a unique molecular identifier from a template-switch 5' adaptor carrying 12 random nucleotides. Each sample yielded at least 2.5 million CDR3-containing paired-end reads. First-strand cDNA synthesis was performed from all RNA using the Mint cDNA synthesis kit, with priming by a TRBC-specific oligonucleotide. After uracil-DNA glycosylase treatment, a first 18-cycle PCR used universal primers M1SS and BC2_uni_R on all cDNA. The published analysis was carried out like this. For normalization, 1 million high-quality reads were randomly selected from each sample, with every read carrying a distinct molecular identifier. Instead of being binned into consensus sequences, reads with shared molecular identifiers were discarded. CDR3 identification, clonotype clustering and error correction used MiTCR with a Q25 quality threshold and the strictest error-elimination algorithm. A nonparametric unseen species model with Euler transformation was used to estimate lower-bound total TCR beta diversity. TCRdb took the public reads, trimmed them with fastp at Q25, ran MiXCR for clone calling and kept in-frame beta chains. Every distinct CDR3 protein forms one entry, paired with its most common genes and DNA. The V and J calls follow TCRdb's processing rather than the paper's. This sample has roughly 700,000 distinct CDR3 sequences in its table, and approximately 50% of those were observed once. 25% to 35% of the sample rests with the top ten.

Donors were a few dozen systemically healthy Caucasian individuals from Russia aged roughly 6 to 100 years. Around 10 milliliters of peripheral blood were collected from each donor into EDTA-treated Vacutainer tubes. PBMCs were isolated by Ficoll-Paque density-gradient centrifugation, with at least 6 million obtained per sample. Trizol reagent was used to extract total RNA from the PBMCs, yielding at least 6 micrograms per sample. For every donor, flow cytometry on a PBMC aliquot measured the percentage of naive CD45RAhigh/CD27high T cells. The V and J ends are trimmed by 1 base and 4 bases, leaving 7 bases between them. The CDR3, cysteine through phenylalanine, is 12 amino acids long. The CDR3 DNA has 36 bases and is translated from base 1. Sequences SQVTM (CDR1) and ANQGSEA (CDR2) are obtained from the germline V gene. This clonotype was picked up many times. It lacks a known antigen. Base qualities were left out, and no much larger clone turns up one base away.

The rearrangement combines TRBV29-1 with TRBJ2-5, and TRBD1 may be the D gene, going by 6 matching bases. The source is an older woman in good health. Sequencing used blood. The DNA sequence is as follows: TGCAGCGTTGAAGCAGGGGCAGAGACCCAGTACTTC. Its protein is CSVEAGAETQYF.